A single sample gave rise to the 11 T cell receptor beta chains below, sequenced in a study of regulatory T cells in long-lasting Graves disease. Both iRepertoire HTBI primers and Arm-PCR of CDR3 regions were used to build the TCR beta libraries. TCRdb independently ran MiXCR on the multiplex PCR reads; one entry per CDR3 protein. The top ten hold 20% to 25% of the sample, which has roughly 440,000 distinct CDR3 sequences, roughly 15% seen once. Sample time point: newly diagnosed GD, antithyroid drugs for less than 3 months. Making the TCR library involved RNA that had been extracted from PBMCs. These data were likewise used in another study, on T cells in Graves' hyperthyroidism and ophthalmopathy.

The material was peripheral blood mononuclear cells (PBMCs), obtained at new diagnosis, from a patient treated with antithyroid drugs. All receptors come from a woman aged 18 to 35 with Graves disease.

V and J are TRBV18 and TRBJ2-2, with 8 nucleotides matching TRBD2. The ends lost 0 bases at V and 5 bases at J; junction bases unmatched: 5. The CDR3 has 16 amino acids. CDR1 and CDR2 from the germline V gene are KGHSH and LQKENI. CDR3: CASSPPASGSTGELFF. The CDR3 DNA follows: TGTGCCAGCTCACCACCGGCTAGCGGGTCTACCGGGGAGCTGTTTTTT.

The chain uses TRBV20-1 and TRBJ2-5, with D perhaps being TRBD1 or TRBD2 (5 bases each). Trimming took off 6 bases at V and 5 bases at J, with 19 bases between the two ends. Germline lookup yields CDR1 DFQATT and CDR2 SNEGSKA (reference sequence). The CDR3 runs 14 residues. CDR3 in DNA: TGCAGTGCGCACGTGGGGGATGCAGTTGAGACCCAGTACTTC. Amino acids: CSAHVGDAVETQYF.

This chain links TRBV29-1 with TRBJ2-1; TRBD2 aligns across 12 bases. There are 15 residues in the CDR3. Germline values: CDR1 SQVTM, CDR2 ANQGSEA. V trimming: 8 bases; J trimming: 8 bases; junction bases outside the gene matches: 13. The CDR3 coding sequence is TGCAGCTCACCCAGGACTAGCGGGATGGTCGATGAGCAGTTCTTC. It yields the protein CSSPRTSGMVDEQFF.

This clonotype showed up just a few times. The chain carries TRBV30 and TRBJ1-1; no clear D. Germline V gene lookup returns CDR1 GTSNPN and CDR2 SVGIG (reference sequence). V lost 0 bases, J lost 1 base, and 6 bases lay in between. The CDR3 consists of 13 residues. DNA for the CDR3: TGTGCCTGGAGTGTAAGACAGAACACTGAAGCTTTCTTT. Protein sequence: CAWSVRQNTEAFF.

The chain uses TRBV19 and TRBJ2-7; the D gene is possibly TRBD1 (5 bases). With 5 bases removed from V and 2 bases from J, the gap between germline ends came to 31 bases. This CDR3 has 20 amino acids. Germline-derived CDR1 and CDR2 are LNHDA and SQIVND (reference sequence). CDR3 residues: CASSPGKPLAALGRTYEQYF. The CDR3, as DNA: TGTGCCAGTAGTCCAGGGAAACCCCTGGCGGCCCTAGGGCGAACCTACGAGCAGTACTTC.

The chain recombines TRBV19 with TRBJ2-5; D is possibly TRBD1 (5 bases). CDR1 and CDR2 (germline): LNHDA, SQIVND (reference sequence). V was clipped by 4 bases and J by 4 bases, with 10 bases between them. The CDR3 sequence is 13 residues long. CDR3 region: CASSRSQGETQYF. The CDR3, as DNA: TGTGCCAGTAGTAGAAGTCAGGGAGAGACCCAGTACTTC.

The rearrangement links TRBV9 to TRBJ2-1; 11 bases are shared with TRBD2. The junction had 16 bases not matched to a gene; V was cut back by 3 bases and J by 8 bases. This CDR3 is built from 18 residues. Germline V gene sequence: CDR1 SGDLS, CDR2 YYNGEE. The CDR3 region is CASSAFGGMASGRYEQFF. CDR3 sequence (DNA): TGTGCCAGCAGCGCGTTCGGAGGGATGGCTAGCGGGAGGTATGAGCAGTTCTTC.

This clonotype was detected many times. J is TRBJ1-2 and V is TRBV5-6; 8 bases agree with TRBD1. The CDR3 runs 12 residues. J lost 9 bases, V lost 4 bases, and 5 bases had no gene match. The germline gives CDR1 SGHDT, CDR2 YYEEEE. The CDR3 DNA reads TGTGCCAGCAGCCCAGGACAGGGACGCTACACCTTC. Translated, it gives CASSPGQGRYTF. The complete variable domain, with remaining parts taken from reference TRBV5-6 and TRBJ1-2, reads DAGVTQSPTHLIKTRGQQVTLRCSPKSGHDTVSWYQQALGQGPQFIFQYYEEEERQRGNFPDRFSGHQFPNYSSELNVNALLLGDSALYLCASSPGQGRYTFGSGTRLTVV.

In its sample, this clonotype was seen a few times. V gene TRBV27 combines with J gene TRBJ1-1; 10 nucleotides agree with TRBD1. Germline values: CDR1 MNHEY, CDR2 SMNVEV (reference sequence). J gave up 4 bases and V 5 bases, and 13 bases lay outside the gene matches. The CDR3 consists of 17 residues. The CDR3 here is CASSNPGDRGWGTEAFF. The DNA for the CDR3 is TGTGCCAGCAGTAACCCAGGGGACAGGGGCTGGGGCACTGAAGCTTTCTTT.

The CDR3 spells CASSQPGLGENEQFF. CDR3 sequence (DNA): TGCGCCAGCAGCCAACCGGGACTAGGAGAGAATGAGCAGTTCTTC. The chain is built from TRBV4-1 and TRBJ2-1; 8 nucleotides agree with TRBD2. Trimming removed 2 bases from V and 7 bases from J; junction bases left unmatched: 7. The CDR3 consists of 15 residues. The germline V gene has CDR1 MGHRA and CDR2 YSYEKL.

The gene calls are TRBV7-2 and TRBJ2-1, with a possible D match to TRBD1 (5 bases). Germline CDR1 SGHTA, CDR2 FQGNSA. V lost 2 bases and J lost 2, with 7 bases in between. The CDR3 length is 14 residues. This chain's CDR3 is CASSLRTPYNEQFF. The CDR3 DNA sequence: TGTGCCAGCAGCTTAAGGACACCCTACAATGAGCAGTTCTTC. The complete variable domain, with remaining parts taken from reference TRBV7-2 and TRBJ2-1, reads GAGVSQSPSNKVTEKGKDVELRCDPISGHTALYWYRQSLGQGLEFLIYFQGNSAPDKSGLPSDRFSAERTGGSVSTLTIQRTQQEDSAVYLCASSLRTPYNEQFFGPGTRLTVL.